This is a list of T cell receptor beta chains from one sample in a study of cytomegalovirus exposure and HLA in healthy donors. TCRdb's table, derived via immunoSEQ multiplex PCR, lists solely in-frame clones and lacks some. The data contain fewer than 200,000 clones, 60% to 80% of them singletons. The material sequenced was PBMCs. Receptor source: a woman between 40 and 55 years old in good health and CMV-seropositive. Each CDR3 is given with its conserved first and last residue. The D gene is left open where the match is weak.

V gene,D gene,CDR3 protein
TRBV15,TRBD1,CATSRDPGQNYEQYF
TRBV5-4,NA,CASSFPGTKPGEQYF
TRBV10-3,TRBD1,CAISDDRGRNNEQFF
TRBV9,TRBD1,CASSVDRGDTEAFF
TRBV19,NA,CASSLYAGDYYEQYF
TRBV6-6,NA,CASSYSAGSRTEAFF
TRBV29-1,TRBD1,CSVGSDRSFTEAFF
TRBV5-1,TRBD1,CASSLADRADGELFF
TRBV7-9,NA,CASSFRGGGQETQYF
TRBV28,NA,CASSLTGGISSYEQYF
TRBV19,TRBD1,CASSTHRGPENIQYF
TRBV30,TRBD2,CAWDIAGGRTGELFF
TRBV7-9,NA,CASSLNYGGETQYF
TRBV2,NA,CASSLQGGYGYTF
TRBV19,NA,CATSHPGGPTWQYF
TRBV12-5,TRBD1,CASGYRDRDTGELFF
TRBV5-5,NA,CASSSGSQFPYEQYF
TRBV7-2,TRBD2,CATAGGRVETQYF
TRBV5-5,TRBD1,CASSLAQGVETQYF
TRBV7-2,TRBD1,CASSSGQGNGYTF
TRBV4-1,NA,CASSQGGVGVETQYF
TRBV11-3,NA,CASSLTAGVMRKLFF
TRBV19,TRBD1,CASSRRAGGEEKLFF
TRBV5-5,NA,CASSTDWNTQYF
TRBV5-4,NA,CASSLARNTYGYTF
TRBV7-2,NA,CASSFLASGVYEQYF
TRBV9,TRBD1,CASSKDRGYGEKLFF
TRBV10-3,TRBD2,CASMSGGGATDTQYF
TRBV5-6,NA,CASSLGGVETQYF
TRBV29-1,TRBD2,CSVVGLAGDRSFQETQYF
TRBV7-9,NA,CASSLGLGAKDTQYF
TRBV7-9,NA,CASSLQDSYGYTF
TRBV30,TRBD1,CAWGQGASQPQHF
TRBV14,NA,CASSQGILTEAFF
TRBV2,TRBD1,CASSTGVFNSPLHF
TRBV28,NA,CASSSRYIPQQYF
TRBV6-1,NA,CASSESGRGRGSPLHF
TRBV21-1,NA,CASSKCIRVGDRVNSPLHF
TRBV19,NA,CASSTTGSGANVLTF
TRBV7-9,NA,CASSSTGLNEKLFF
TRBV20-1,NA,CSASGQETQYF
TRBV9,NA,CASSPQGDTQYF
TRBV5-6,NA,CASRLYGQPYGYTF
TRBV9,TRBD2,CASSVEGLAGEETQYF
TRBV7-9,NA,CASSAKGSSGYNEQFF
TRBV2,TRBD1,CASSGQGAYEQYF
TRBV7-9,TRBD1,CASTITGESSPLHF
TRBV30,TRBD2,CAWSPRVSGGNEQFF
TRBV11-2,NA,CASSFSSTEAFF
TRBV27,TRBD1,CASGTGRGDTQYF
TRBV4-1,TRBD2,CASSQGTSTGELFF
TRBV7-9,NA,CASSQGTALGYTF
TRBV7-6,TRBD2,CASSLEPSGRPEQYF
TRBV9,TRBD1,CASSAGTGGEKLFF
TRBV30,NA,CASSMGDYNWVVANYGYTF